The clone carrying this TCR beta chain showed up just once. The sample has other DNA sequences that encode this CDR3 too. V lost 1 base to trimming and J lost 5 bases; unmatched junction nucleotides: 6. CDR3 size: 16 residues. Per the germline V gene, CDR1 is MNHEY and CDR2 is SMNVEV (reference sequence). Libraries were prepared by immunoSEQ multiplex PCR; TCRdb keeps only in-frame clonotypes and omits some of them. The repertoire consists of roughly 2 million clones, with over 85% occurring once and the leading ten covering more than 0.95%. The data belong to a study of shared clonotypes between healthy human individuals. Overall study: For every donor, three CD4 naive, three CD4 memory, two CD8 naive and one CD8 memory plates were used.

The naive CD8 subset, CD45RO-negative cells positively selected for CCR7, excluded terminally differentiated effector memory CD45RA+ cells. Donation came from healthy HIV-negative adults that had no recent acute infections or vaccinations. Sequencing used naive CD8+ T cells sorted from blood. The chain carries TRBV27 and TRBJ2-7; 12 bases are shared with TRBD1. The sequence derives from a young man in good health. In DNA form, the CDR3 reads TGTGCCAGCAGTTTATTATCGGGACAGGGGGCAGACGAGCAGTACTTC. It encodes CASSLLSGQGADEQYF.